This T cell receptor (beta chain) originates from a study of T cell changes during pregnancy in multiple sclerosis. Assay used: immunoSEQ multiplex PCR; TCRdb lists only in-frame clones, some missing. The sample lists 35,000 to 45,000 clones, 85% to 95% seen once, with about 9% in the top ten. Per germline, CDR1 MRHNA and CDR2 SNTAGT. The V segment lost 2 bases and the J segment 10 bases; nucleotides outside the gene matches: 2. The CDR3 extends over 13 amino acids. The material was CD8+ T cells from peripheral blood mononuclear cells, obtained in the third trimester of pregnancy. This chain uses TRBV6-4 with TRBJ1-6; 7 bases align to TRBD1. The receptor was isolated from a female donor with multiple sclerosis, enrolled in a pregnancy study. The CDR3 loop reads CASSDGTASPLHF. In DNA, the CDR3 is TGTGCCAGCAGTGACGGGACAGCCTCACCCCTCCACTTT.